Listed below are T cell receptor beta chains from one sample, sequenced in a study of tumor-infiltrating lymphocytes in primary liver carcinoma. Using its own MiXCR run on the multiplex PCR reads, TCRdb lists one record per CDR3 protein. The table lists approximately 100,000 distinct CDR3 sequences, about 62% of them singletons, with roughly 12% in the top ten. The sample comprised liver tumor tissue from sampling region 2. The receptors stem from a woman aged 55-69 years with primary liver carcinoma and hepatitis B virus infection. Each CDR3 is given with its conserved first and last residue. D genes are given only for firm matches. Part of the rows lack a size; the others show once, few, many or a class for expanded clones.

V gene	clone size	D gene	J gene	CDR3 protein	CDR3 DNA
TRBV12-3/TRBV12-4	.	.	TRBJ2-6	CARSWTVSGANILTF	TGTGCCAGAAGTTGGACAGTCTCTGGGGCCAACATCCTGACTTTC
TRBV11-3	once	.	TRBJ2-6	CASSSEGAGGASVLTF	TGTGCCAGTAGCTCCGAAGGGGCGGGTGGGGCCAGCGTCCTGACTTTC
TRBV12-3/TRBV12-4	.	TRBD2	TRBJ2-1	CVRKVDSGHYNEQFF	TGTGTCAGGAAGGTGGATAGCGGGCACTACAATGAGCAGTTCTTC
TRBV18	.	.	TRBJ2-7	CTSSDRTWQGEQYF	TGTACCAGCTCCGACCGGACATGGCAAGGAGAGCAGTACTTC
TRBV11-2	.	.	TRBJ2-7	CAGSLAEGLINSYEQYF	TGTGCCGGCAGCTTAGCGGAGGGCCTCATTAATAGTTACGAGCAGTACTTC
TRBV10-3	.	.	TRBJ2-1	CAISDPGTCGYNEQFF	TGTGCCATCAGTGACCCCGGGACTTGCGGTTACAATGAGCAGTTCTTC
TRBV18	few	TRBD1	TRBJ1-3	CASSRDSSGNTIYF	TGTGCCAGCTCACGGGACAGCTCTGGAAACACCATATATTTT
TRBV12-3/TRBV12-4	medium-sized	.	TRBJ2-6	CASSPPRAYSGANVLTF	TGTGCCAGCAGTCCTCCCCGGGCCTACTCTGGGGCCAACGTCCTGACTTTC
TRBV11-2	.	TRBD1	TRBJ2-1	CASSALGTGAHNEQSF	TGTGCCAGCAGCGCTTTAGGTACAGGGGCCCACAATGAGCAGTCCTTC
TRBV11-2	.	.	TRBJ1-2	CASSLDPGASYGYTF	TGTGCCAGCAGCTTAGATCCAGGAGCCAGCTATGGCTACACCTTC
TRBV11-3	.	.	TRBJ2-3	CASNFGASADTQYF	TGTGCCAGTAACTTCGGGGCTAGCGCAGATACGCAGTATTTT
TRBV30	.	.	TRBJ2-2	CAWGEYTGELSF	TGTGCCTGGGGGGAATACACCGGGGAGCTGTCTTTT
TRBV10-3	.	TRBD2	TRBJ2-1	CAMGLTGGLGRNEQFF	TGTGCCATGGGACTAACGGGAGGGCTAGGTCGCAATGAGCAGTTCTTC
TRBV5-6	.	.	TRBJ2-3	CASNVVIPPDTQYF	TGTGCCAGCAACGTTGTTATTCCCCCAGATACGCAGTATTTT
TRBV10-3	.	.	TRBJ2-3	CAISEKDLRGIDTQYF	TGTGCCATCAGTGAGAAGGACTTAAGGGGCATAGATACGCAGTATTTT
TRBV18	.	TRBD2	TRBJ2-3	CASSPERDYTDTQYF	TGTGCCAGCTCACCCGAGCGGGACTACACAGATACGCAGTATTTT
TRBV30	many	.	TRBJ2-3	CAWSGISKDTQYF	TGTGCCTGGAGTGGAATTTCGAAAGATACGCAGTATTTT
TRBV4-2	many	TRBD2	TRBJ2-2	CASSQGTSDTGELFF	TGTGCCAGCAGCCAAGGGACTAGCGACACCGGGGAGCTGTTTTTT
TRBV5-1	many	TRBD1	TRBJ2-5	CASSLGQGGVETQYF	TGCGCCAGCAGCCTGGGACAGGGGGGTGTGGAGACCCAGTACTTC
TRBV12-3/TRBV12-4	.	.	TRBJ2-3	CASRTDRRTQYF	TGTGCCAGTAGGACCGACAGGCGGACGCAGTATTTT
TRBV4-1	many	.	TRBJ1-1	CASQRVANTEAFF	TGCGCCAGCCAGAGAGTAGCGAACACTGAAGCTTTCTTT
TRBV6-5	.	.	TRBJ1-2	CASSSVGGYGYTF	TGTGCCAGCAGTTCGGTCGGGGGATATGGCTACACTTTC
TRBV12-3/TRBV12-4	many	TRBD1	TRBJ1-6	CASSLGQENSPLHF	TGTGCCAGCAGTTTGGGACAGGAGAATTCACCCCTCCACTTT
TRBV6-5	many	.	TRBJ1-1	CASSPSEGTEAFF	TGTGCCAGCAGCCCTTCGGAGGGCACTGAAGCTTTCTTT
TRBV6-2/TRBV6-3	.	.	TRBJ2-7	CANSPGTWYYEQYF	TGTGCCAACAGCCCCGGGACATGGTATTACGAGCAGTACTTC
TRBV6-1	.	.	TRBJ2-7	CASGQHSLEQYF	TGTGCCAGCGGACAGCACTCCCTCGAGCAGTACTTC
TRBV29-1	.	TRBD1	TRBJ2-2	CSVANRQGMGAGELFF	TGCAGCGTTGCTAACAGACAGGGCATGGGGGCCGGGGAGCTGTTTTTT
TRBV11-2	.	TRBD1	TRBJ2-6	CASSLGGVGATVLTF	TGTGCTAGCAGCTTAGGGGGCGTAGGGGCCACCGTCCTGACTTTC
TRBV6-1	.	.	TRBJ1-5	CASNKTGEVQPQHF	TGTGCCAGCAATAAAACCGGCGAGGTTCAGCCCCAGCATTTT
TRBV11-2	once	.	TRBJ1-2	CASSLDTTGTYGCTF	TGTGCCAGCAGCTTGGATACGACTGGAACCTATGGCTGCACCTTC
TRBV12-3/TRBV12-4	.	.	TRBJ2-7	CACTSDADSYEQYF	TGTGCCTGCACCAGCGACGCCGACTCCTATGAGCAGTACTTC
TRBV11-2	.	.	TRBJ2-3	CASNLGRLTYTSDTQYF	TGTGCCAGCAACTTAGGGAGACTAACGTACACCTCAGATACGCAGTATTTT
TRBV6-6	many	.	TRBJ2-7	CASSFPGGYEQYF	TGTGCCAGCAGTTTCCCGGGCGGCTACGAGCAGTACTTC
TRBV5-1	.	TRBD2	TRBJ2-5	CASSLAGTSVQETQYF	TGCGCCAGCAGCTTGGCTGGGACTAGCGTGCAAGAGACCCAGTACTTC
TRBV12-3/TRBV12-4	many	.	TRBJ1-1	CASRIIGGTEAFF	TGTGCCAGCAGGATAATCGGCGGCACTGAAGCTTTCTTT
TRBV12-3/TRBV12-4	.	.	TRBJ2-5	CASNRQEGRGAQYF	TGTGCCAGCAATCGACAGGAGGGCCGGGGAGCCCAGTACTTC
TRBV7-9	.	.	TRBJ2-7	CASSHGGGSYEQNF	TGTGCCAGCAGTCACGGGGGCGGCTCCTACGAGCAGAACTTC
TRBV29-1	.	.	TRBJ1-1	CSVEVPPQRRNIEAFF	TGCAGCGTTGAAGTTCCGCCTCAGAGGCGGAACATTGAAGCTTTCTTT
TRBV11-2	.	.	TRBJ2-5	CASSSRWGVGSKETQYF	TGTGCCAGCAGCTCGAGGTGGGGCGTAGGGTCCAAGGAGACCCAGTACTTC
TRBV11-2	.	.	TRBJ1-1	CASSLDPGAVTEAFF	TGTGCAAGCAGCTTAGATCCGGGGGCAGTGACTGAAGCTTTCTTT
TRBV11-1	.	.	TRBJ2-2	CASRQSLDTGEPFF	TGTGCCAGCAGACAGAGCCTTGACACCGGGGAGCCGTTTTTC
TRBV5-1	many	.	TRBJ2-5	CASSLNLQGPQETQYF	TGCGCCAGCAGCTTGAACTTACAGGGCCCCCAAGAGACCCAGTACTTC
TRBV12-3/TRBV12-4	.	.	TRBJ2-2	CASNFRNTGELFF	TGTGCCAGCAATTTTAGGAACACCGGGGAGCTGTTTTTT
TRBV29-1	many	.	TRBJ2-7	CSVDGQGYEQYF	TGCAGCGTTGATGGGCAGGGCTACGAGCAGTACTTC
TRBV12-3/TRBV12-4	many	.	TRBJ2-6	CASSPPNQGSGANVLTF	TGTGCCAGCAGCCCACCCAACCAGGGTTCTGGGGCCAACGTCCTGACTTTC
TRBV20-1	.	TRBD1	TRBJ1-5	CSARWTGGYNQPQHF	TGCAGTGCTAGATGGACAGGGGGATACAATCAGCCCCAGCATTTT
TRBV10-3	.	.	TRBJ1-5	CAISIGARDSNQPQHF	TGTGCCATCAGTATAGGGGCCCGGGATAGCAATCAGCCCCAGCATTTT
TRBV5-5	.	.	TRBJ2-1	CASSLNNPLLGTNDQFF	TGTGCCAGCAGCTTGAATAATCCCCTGTTAGGAACCAATGACCAGTTCTTC
TRBV11-2	.	.	TRBJ2-2	CASSLEANGELFF	TGTGCCAGCAGCTTGGAGGCTAACGGGGAGCTGTTTTTT
TRBV15	once	TRBD2	TRBJ2-7	CDTGGSSGEQYF	TGTGACACCGGGGGGTCTAGCGGCGAGCAGTACTTC
TRBV5-6	.	.	TRBJ2-3	CASSRGLKRADTQYF	TGTGCCAGCAGCCGGGGGCTAAAACGCGCAGATACGCAGTATTTT
TRBV30	.	TRBD2	TRBJ2-3	CAWGREREGFVETDTQYF	TGTGCCTGGGGGAGAGAGCGGGAGGGCTTTGTCGAAACAGATACGCAGTATTTT
TRBV25-1	few	.	TRBJ1-5	CASSERGNNQPQHF	TGTGCCAGCAGTGAGCGGGGCAACAATCAGCCCCAGCATTTT
TRBV6-2/TRBV6-3	once	TRBD2	TRBJ2-7	CASNQLAGKAWEQYF	TGTGCCAGCAATCAACTAGCGGGAAAGGCGTGGGAGCAGTACTTC
TRBV18	.	.	TRBJ2-7	CASSTPSWTNEQYF	TGTGCCAGCTCAACCCCTTCCTGGACAAACGAGCAGTACTTC
TRBV6-1	.	.	TRBJ2-5	CATLAQQQETQYF	TGCGCCACCCTTGCACAGCAGCAAGAGACCCAGTACTTC